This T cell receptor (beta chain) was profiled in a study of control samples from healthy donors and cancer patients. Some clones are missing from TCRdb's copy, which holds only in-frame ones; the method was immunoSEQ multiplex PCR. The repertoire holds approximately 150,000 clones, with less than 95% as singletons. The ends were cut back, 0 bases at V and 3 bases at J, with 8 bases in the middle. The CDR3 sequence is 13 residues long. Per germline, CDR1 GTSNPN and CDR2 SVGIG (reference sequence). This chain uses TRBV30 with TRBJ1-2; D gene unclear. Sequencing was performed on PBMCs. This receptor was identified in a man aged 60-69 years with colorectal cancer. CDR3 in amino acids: CAWSVGTYYGYTF. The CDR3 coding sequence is TGTGCCTGGAGTGTAGGCACCTACTATGGCTACACCTTC.